The 15 T cell receptor beta chains below come from one sample, sequenced in a study of T cell responses to AZD1222 COVID-19 vaccine. The assay was immunoSEQ multiplex PCR, and TCRdb's table has in-frame clones only and misses some. This table holds 100,000 to 150,000 clones, roughly 92% found once. Sequenced material: peripheral blood, taken 28 days after the second AZD1222 dose. These receptors all stem from an adult who received the AZD1222 COVID-19 vaccine.

V is TRBV27 and J is TRBJ1-1; D gene uncertain. With 1 base removed from V and 1 base from J, the gap between germline ends came to 10 bases. Germline-derived CDR1 and CDR2 are MNHEY and SMNVEV (reference sequence). The CDR3 is 15 residues long. CDR3 DNA: TGTGCCAGCAGTTTATGGGCAGGCCAGAACACTGAAGCTTTCTTT. Translated, it gives CASSLWAGQNTEAFF.

This chain joins TRBV9 and TRBJ2-5; possibly TRBD2 for D (5 bases). This CDR3 comprises 14 residues. Germline CDR1 and CDR2: SGDLS and YYNGEE. Trimming pared 4 bases from V and 1 base from J, leaving 11 bases between. In nucleotides, the CDR3 is TGTGCCAGCAGCCTCGGACTGGTCCAAGAGACCCAGTACTTC. This codes for CASSLGLVQETQYF. The complete variable domain, with remaining parts taken from reference TRBV9 and TRBJ2-5, reads DSGVTQTPKHLITATGQRVTLRCSPRSGDLSVYWYQQSLDQGLQFLIQYYNGEERAKGNILERFSAQQFPDLHSELNLSSLELGDSALYFCASSLGLVQETQYFGPGTRLLVL.

The chain employs TRBV11-2 and TRBJ2-1, with TRBD2 matching over 9 bases. The germline CDR1 and CDR2 sequences are SGHAT and FQNNGV. V lost 8 bases, J lost 8 bases, and 10 bases stayed unmatched. There are 14 residues in the CDR3. The CDR3 DNA sequence: TGTGCCAGCCGCCCGGGACTAGCTATTGATGAGCAGTTCTTC. Translating gives CASRPGLAIDEQFF.

This chain joins TRBV6-2 or TRBV6-3 and TRBJ1-5; D is possibly TRBD1 (5 bases). V was clipped by 6 bases and J by 7 bases, with 19 bases between them. The CDR3 runs 15 residues. CDR1 is MNHEY, CDR2 SVGEGT, per germline. In DNA, the CDR3 is TGTGCCAGCAGCCGCTCGGGACGGCGGGGCCAGCCCCAGCATTTT. It codes for CASSRSGRRGQPQHF.

J is TRBJ1-2 and V is TRBV27; 7 bases are a match to TRBD1. From germline, CDR1 is MNHEY and CDR2 SMNVEV (reference sequence). The CDR3 covers 13 residues. V lost 2 bases and J lost 6; bases outside the gene matches: 3. The CDR3 nucleotides are TGTGCCAGCAGTTTAATAGGGGGCGATGGCTACACCTTC. Residues: CASSLIGGDGYTF.

The chain combines TRBV30 with TRBJ1-5; possibly TRBD1 for D (5 bases). Germline assignment: CDR1 GTSNPN and CDR2 SVGIG (reference sequence). The CDR3 extends over 16 amino acids. Trimming shortened V by 4 bases and J by 2 bases, and 18 bases separated the two germline ends. CDR3 residues: CAWNGGALGGNQPQHF. The DNA for the CDR3 is TGTGCCTGGAACGGAGGGGCCCTAGGCGGCAATCAGCCCCAGCATTTT.

J is TRBJ1-6 and V is TRBV12-3 or TRBV12-4; D unresolved. The CDR3 sequence is 13 residues long. V was pared by 5 bases and J by 10 bases, with 12 bases between. The CDR3 region has the DNA TGTGCCAGCAGTCTCCTGGAGGAATCACCCCTCCACTTT. Encoded protein: CASSLLEESPLHF.

V gene TRBV18 combines with J gene TRBJ2-5; 9 positions agree with TRBD2. The CDR3 sequence is 15 residues long. Unmatched junction bases numbered 5, after V lost 1 base and J lost 5 bases. In germline, CDR1 is KGHSH, CDR2 LQKENI. The CDR3: CASSPRLAGEETQYF. CDR3 DNA: TGTGCCAGCTCACCACGGTTAGCGGGGGAGGAGACCCAGTACTTC.

This chain connects TRBV5-1 to TRBJ2-7, with D perhaps TRBD1 or TRBD2 (5 bases each). The CDR3 length is 15 residues. Trimming cost V 2 bases and J 0 bases, with 12 bases left between them. Germline CDR1 and CDR2: SGHRS and YFSETQ. CDR3 nucleotide sequence: TGCGCCAGCAGCTTTCGCACGGGACCCTCCTACGAGCAGTACTTC. The encoded protein is CASSFRTGPSYEQYF.

This clone was detected only once. This rearrangement joins TRBV7-8 to TRBJ1-5; D not certain. V dropped 4 bases and J dropped 3 bases, with 7 bases sitting between them. Germline CDR1 is SGHVS and CDR2 is FQNEAQ. The CDR3 consists of 13 residues. CDR3 nucleotide sequence: TGTGCCAGCAGCTGGGGTCTCAATCAGCCCCAGCATTTT. Translating gives CASSWGLNQPQHF.

The chain combines TRBV27 with TRBJ1-4; D is unresolved. Between the trimmed V and J ends, which lost 5 bases and 3 bases, there was a span of 13 bases. CDR3 size: 15 residues. Germline assignment: CDR1 MNHEY and CDR2 SMNVEV (reference sequence). The CDR3 is CASSSHGFANEKLFF. The CDR3 DNA reads TGTGCCAGCAGTAGCCATGGGTTTGCTAATGAAAAACTGTTTTTT.

The chain is built from TRBV7-2 and TRBJ1-2, with a weak D call TRBD1 (5 bases). The CDR3 length is 13 residues. Germline CDR1 reads SGHTA; CDR2 reads FQGNSA. Trimming removed 5 bases at V and 3 bases at J, with 10 bases between. The CDR3 loop is CASSRGGDYGYTF. Here the CDR3 DNA reads TGTGCCAGCAGCCGGGGGGGTGACTATGGCTACACCTTC.

The CDR3 coding sequence is TGTGCCAGCAGCGGGACAGTCCTCACCGAAGCTTTCTTT. This gives the protein CASSGTVLTEAFF. The rearrangement joins TRBV3-1 (or the pseudogene TRBV3-2) to TRBJ1-1, with 7 bases fitting TRBD1. The CDR3 loop spans 13 amino acids. J gave up 8 bases and V 5 bases, and 8 bases lay outside the gene matches. Germline lookup yields CDR1 LGHDT and CDR2 YNNKEL (reference sequence).

In this sample, this clone turned up once. The rearrangement uses TRBV7-9 and TRBJ2-5, with D possibly matching TRBD2 (6 bases). Germline CDR1 SEHNR, CDR2 FQNEAQ (reference sequence). This CDR3 has 14 amino acids. V gave up 8 bases and J gave up 5 bases, with 18 bases separating them. CDR3 coding DNA: TGTGCCAGCCCCCCCACGGGGGAGCGTGAGACCCAGTACTTC. It is translated as CASPPTGERETQYF.

J is TRBJ2-7 and V is TRBV28; 10 bases are shared with TRBD2. This CDR3 is built from 16 residues. V shed 4 bases, J shed 7 bases, and the junction held 13 bases outside the gene matches. Germline V gene data show CDR1 as MDHEN and CDR2 as SYDVKM. This CDR3 reads CASSSSRLAGVGEQYF. CDR3 nucleotide sequence: TGTGCCAGCAGTTCCTCCCGGCTAGCGGGAGTAGGGGAGCAGTACTTC. Using reference TRBV28 and TRBJ2-7 for the parts outside the CDR3, the full variable domain is DVKVTQSSRYLVKRTGEKVFLECVQDMDHENMFWYRQDPGLGLRLIYFSYDVKMKEKGDIPEGYSVSREKKERFSLILESASTNQTSMYLCASSSSRLAGVGEQYFGPGTRLTVT.